These 22 T cell receptor beta chains came from one sample sequenced in a study of cytomegalovirus exposure and HLA in healthy donors. Assay used: immunoSEQ multiplex PCR; TCRdb lists only in-frame clones, some missing. Among roughly 120,000 clones, over 85% were seen once, and the ten largest hold 3% to 4%. The specimen was PBMCs. These receptors were taken from a man aged 25 to 40 in good health and CMV-seronegative.

The table lists this clone with a few counts. The chain has TRBV27 and TRBJ2-7, with 8 bases lining up with TRBD1. This CDR3 is 14 amino acids long. Trimming cost V 8 bases and J 0 bases; bases outside gene matches: 6. Germline CDR1 reads MNHEY; CDR2 reads SMNVEV (reference sequence). The CDR3 DNA reads TGTGCCAGCCAGGGGGCTGAAAGCTCCTACGAGCAGTACTTC. Protein: CASQGAESSYEQYF.

J is TRBJ2-7 and V is TRBV7-9, with TRBD1 matching 8 bases. V lost 1 base to trimming and J lost 4 bases; unmatched junction nucleotides: 6. This CDR3 has 15 residues. In germline, CDR1 is SEHNR, CDR2 FQNEAQ (reference sequence). CDR3 DNA: TGTGCCAGCAGCTTAGAGAAGGGACAGGTTTACGAGCAGTACTTC. The encoded protein is CASSLEKGQVYEQYF.

CDR3 DNA: TGTGCCAGCAGCGTAGAAGGGACAAGGAATCAGCCCCAGCATTTT. Translating it yields CASSVEGTRNQPQHF. The chain uses TRBV9 and TRBJ1-5, with a weak D call TRBD1 (6 bases). Trimming left V 0 bases short and J 4 bases short, with 11 bases between. Germline V gene lookup returns CDR1 SGDLS and CDR2 YYNGEE. This CDR3 region has 15 residues. The variable domain in full, with the rest retrieved from reference TRBV9 and TRBJ1-5, is DSGVTQTPKHLITATGQRVTLRCSPRSGDLSVYWYQQSLDQGLQFLIQYYNGEERAKGNILERFSAQQFPDLHSELNLSSLELGDSALYFCASSVEGTRNQPQHFGDGTRLSIL.

The V and J genes are TRBV28 and TRBJ1-3; the match to TRBD1 covers 7 bases. Losses at the gene ends were 6 bases for V and 7 bases for J; bases not matched to a gene: 12. The CDR3 sequence is 15 residues long. Germline lookup yields CDR1 MDHEN and CDR2 SYDVKM. The CDR3 DNA sequence: TGTGCCAGCAGCCCACGGGACAGCGTCTTGAACACCATATATTTT. Protein sequence: CASSPRDSVLNTIYF.

V usage is TRBV5-1 and J usage is TRBJ1-1, with D perhaps TRBD1 (5 bases). The CDR3 covers 12 residues. Germline CDR1 SGHRS, CDR2 YFSETQ. Trimming left V 4 bases short and J 1 base short, with 5 bases between. CDR3 nucleotides: TGCGCCAGCAGCAGGGGGAACACTGAAGCTTTCTTT. It is translated as CASSRGNTEAFF.

This chain connects TRBV4-1 to TRBJ1-6, with D possibly TRBD1 on 5 matching bases. Germline V gives CDR1 MGHRA, CDR2 YSYEKL. V lost 1 base and J 9 bases, leaving 19 bases between the germline ends. The CDR3 covers 17 residues. The CDR3 loop is CASSQGKMGQGRSPLHF. Here the CDR3 DNA reads TGCGCCAGCAGCCAAGGGAAGATGGGGCAGGGTCGTTCACCCCTCCACTTT.

This clone was recorded once. The chain uses TRBV19 and TRBJ2-2; perhaps TRBD1 as D (5 bases). The CDR3 is 16 residues long. The germline V gene has CDR1 LNHDA and CDR2 SQIVND (reference sequence). The V gene lost 7 bases and the J gene lost 2 bases, with 17 bases spanning the gap. CDR3 in amino acids: CASKRRQKRNTGELFF. For the CDR3, the DNA is TGTGCCAGTAAAAGGAGACAGAAGAGAAACACCGGGGAGCTGTTTTTT.

The chain recombines TRBV7-8 with TRBJ1-6; D possibly corresponds to TRBD1 (6 bases). Trimming took off 0 bases at V and 7 bases at J, with 10 bases between the two ends. The germline V gene encodes CDR1 SGHVS and CDR2 FQNEAQ. The CDR3 is 15 residues long. The CDR3 spells CASSLAGARNSPLHF. The CDR3 region has the DNA TGTGCCAGCAGCTTAGCGGGGGCGCGGAATTCACCCCTCCACTTT.

The chain employs TRBV2 and TRBJ1-5; 8 bases fit TRBD1. V trimming: 6 bases; J trimming: 9 bases; junction bases outside the gene matches: 10. Germline loops: CDR1 SNHLY, CDR2 FYNNEI. The CDR3 spans 14 residues. CDR3 region: CASRVQGVQGPQHF. The CDR3 bases are TGTGCCAGCAGAGTACAGGGGGTCCAAGGGCCCCAGCATTTT.

The chain recombines TRBV15 with TRBJ1-5; 7 nucleotides agree with TRBD1. The CDR3 sequence is 16 residues long. Germline V gives CDR1 LNHNV, CDR2 YYDKDF (reference sequence). J was trimmed by 4 bases and V by 0 bases; bases with no gene match: 6. For the CDR3, the DNA is TGTGCCACCAGCAGAGATAGCAGGGGGAGAAATCAGCCCCAGCATTTT. Amino acid sequence: CATSRDSRGRNQPQHF.

The V and J genes are TRBV15 and TRBJ2-1, with D perhaps TRBD1 (6 bases). The CDR3 sequence is 13 residues long. Germline loops: CDR1 LNHNV, CDR2 YYDKDF (reference sequence). Trimming took 3 bases from V and 7 from J, leaving 10 bases between them. The CDR3 nucleotides read TGTGCCACCAGCAGTCTCAGGGGAAATGAGCAGTTCTTC. The encoded protein is CATSSLRGNEQFF. Drawing the rest from reference TRBV15 and TRBJ2-1, the complete variable domain is DAMVIQNPRYQVTQFGKPVTLSCSQTLNHNVMYWYQQKSSQAPKLLFHYYDKDFNNEADTPDNFQSRRPNTSFCFLDIRSPGLGDTAMYLCATSSLRGNEQFFGPGTRLTVL.

J is TRBJ2-7 and V is TRBV28, with 8 nucleotides matching TRBD2. Germline values: CDR1 MDHEN, CDR2 SYDVKM. The CDR3 is 17 amino acids. V lost 5 bases to trimming and J lost 0 bases; unmatched junction nucleotides: 12. The CDR3: CASSLPGSGGLSYEQYF. As DNA, the CDR3 is TGTGCCAGCAGTCTCCCGGGGAGCGGGGGCCTCTCCTACGAGCAGTACTTC.

The chain combines TRBV6-5 with TRBJ2-7; 11 bases map to TRBD2. CDR3 length: 15 amino acids. V shed 6 bases and J 0 bases; nucleotides not matched to a gene: 4. Germline V gene lookup returns CDR1 MNHEY and CDR2 SVGAGI. In nucleotides, the CDR3 is TGTGCCAGCAGCCCTAGCGGGGGGAGCTCCTACGAGCAGTACTTC. It codes for CASSPSGGSSYEQYF.

This clone is a singleton in its sample. The rearrangement joins TRBV7-8 to TRBJ2-1, with TRBD2 identical over 7 bases. Germline values: CDR1 SGHVS, CDR2 FQNEAQ. V trimming: 5 bases; J trimming: 7 bases; junction bases outside the gene matches: 11. The length of the CDR3 is 15 residues. For the CDR3, the DNA is TGTGCCAGCAGCCCCCCCGCCGGGAGGATTAATGAGCAGTTCTTC. Its translation: CASSPPAGRINEQFF.

This clone showed up just a few times. The rearrangement joins TRBV15 to TRBJ1-1; D is unclear. The length of the CDR3 is 13 residues. V was clipped by 5 bases and J by 1 base, with 8 bases between them. Germline-derived CDR1 and CDR2 are LNHNV and YYDKDF (reference sequence). The CDR3 is CATSRTRNTEAFF. The DNA for the CDR3 is TGTGCCACCAGCCGCACACGGAACACTGAAGCTTTCTTT. Variable domain in full (rest from reference TRBV15 and TRBJ1-1): DAMVIQNPRYQVTQFGKPVTLSCSQTLNHNVMYWYQQKSSQAPKLLFHYYDKDFNNEADTPDNFQSRRPNTSFCFLDIRSPGLGDTAMYLCATSRTRNTEAFFGQGTRLTVV.

The chain is built from TRBV9 and TRBJ1-1; 9 bases align to TRBD1. V was clipped by 4 bases and J by 0 bases; unmatched bases: 7. Germline assignment: CDR1 SGDLS and CDR2 YYNGEE. The CDR3 has 16 amino acids. The CDR3 sequence: CASSSTGGEMNTEAFF. For the CDR3, the DNA is TGTGCCAGCAGCTCGACAGGGGGGGAGATGAACACTGAAGCTTTCTTT. The variable domain in full, completed from reference TRBV9 and TRBJ1-1, reads DSGVTQTPKHLITATGQRVTLRCSPRSGDLSVYWYQQSLDQGLQFLIQYYNGEERAKGNILERFSAQQFPDLHSELNLSSLELGDSALYFCASSSTGGEMNTEAFFGQGTRLTVV.

The V call is TRBV29-1, the J call TRBJ1-5; a possible D gene is TRBD1 (6 bases). CDR1 and CDR2 (germline): SQVTM, ANQGSEA. V gave up 6 bases and J gave up 0 bases, with 15 bases separating them. CDR3 size: 15 residues. DNA for the CDR3: TGCAGCGTCGGATTTGGGGGCTCTAGCAATCAGCCCCAGCATTTT. It translates to CSVGFGGSSNQPQHF.

V usage is TRBV9 and J usage is TRBJ2-2, with a tentative D call TRBD2 (6 bases). Trimming left V 3 bases short and J 6 bases short, with 15 bases between. The length of the CDR3 is 15 residues. Per the germline V gene, CDR1 is SGDLS and CDR2 is YYNGEE. For the CDR3, the DNA is TGTGCCAGCAGCGCGAGAACGGAGGGTTCCGGGGAGCTGTTTTTT. Its protein is CASSARTEGSGELFF.

V gene TRBV28 combines with J gene TRBJ1-3; no reliable D call. V was cut by 5 bases and J by 1 base, with 9 bases left in between. The CDR3 contains 14 residues. Germline CDR1 MDHEN, CDR2 SYDVKM. The CDR3 sequence is CASSPTGSGNTIYF. CDR3 bases: TGTGCCAGCAGTCCTACCGGGTCTGGAAACACCATATATTTT.

The chain carries TRBV7-6 and TRBJ1-6; D is uncertain. The V end was cut by 1 base, the J end by 5 bases, with 15 bases between. The CDR3 runs to 17 residues. The germline gives CDR1 SGHVS, CDR2 FNYEAQ. CDR3 DNA sequence: TGTGCCAGCAGCTTAGAGGCAGGCCTCTTGGATAATTCACCCCTCCACTTT. Protein sequence: CASSLEAGLLDNSPLHF.

J is TRBJ1-1 and V is TRBV5-4; 7 bases are a match to TRBD1. The CDR3 spans 11 residues. The germline V gene encodes CDR1 SGHNT and CDR2 YYREEE (reference sequence). J was trimmed by 10 bases and V by 3 bases; bases with no gene match: 3. The CDR3 nucleotides read TGTGCCAGCAGCTCGGACAGGTTAGCTTTCTTT. This translates into CASSSDRLAFF.

This clone was seen just once. The chain links TRBV18 to TRBJ2-1, with D possibly being TRBD1 (6 bases). CDR3 length equals 16 residues. Germline loops: CDR1 KGHSH, CDR2 LQKENI. The V and J ends lost 2 bases and 5 bases respectively, with 16 bases between them. The CDR3 nucleotides are TGTGCCAGCTCACCATACATGACAGGTACCGACAATGAGCAGTTCTTC. It yields the protein CASSPYMTGTDNEQFF.